This T cell receptor beta chain was observed in a study of cytomegalovirus exposure and HLA in healthy donors. This CDR3 contains 14 residues. V shed 5 bases and J shed 0 bases, with 9 bases lying between them. The germline V gene has CDR1 SGHKS and CDR2 YYEKEE (reference sequence). Note on this clone: Its antigen is undetermined.

Findings of the study overall: Excluded: some indistinguishable V segments such as TRBV6-2 and TRBV6-3.

This PCR relied on a set of 60 Vbeta primers and 13 Jbeta primers. Sequencing was performed with immunoSEQ multiplex PCR; in TCRdb, only in-frame clones are kept and a portion is missing. The repertoire holds 120,000 or so clones, with roughly 9% as singletons. This TCR came from a woman between 35 and 50 years old in good health and CMV-seropositive. Sequencing was carried out using PBMCs. V usage is TRBV5-5 and J usage is TRBJ1-5; D perhaps matches TRBD1 (5 bases). CDR3 DNA: TGTGCCAGCAGGAAGACAGATAGCAATCAGCCCCAGCATTTT. Protein: CASRKTDSNQPQHF.